The 12 T cell receptor beta chains below come from one sample, sequenced in a study of regulatory T cells in long-lasting Graves disease. As to time point: newly diagnosed GD, antithyroid drugs for less than 3 months. With RNA extracted from PBMCs as input, the TCR library was made. Arm-PCR of CDR3 regions with iRepertoire HTBI primers generated TCR beta libraries. TCRdb independently ran MiXCR on the multiplex PCR reads; one entry per CDR3 protein. The sample records 620,000 or so distinct CDR3 sequences, 15% to 20% being singletons. These data also featured in a second study, about T cells in Graves' hyperthyroidism and ophthalmopathy.

This specimen was peripheral blood mononuclear cells (PBMCs), taken at new diagnosis, from a patient treated with antithyroid drugs. The receptors originated from a woman between 25 and 40 years old with Graves disease.

The chain recombines TRBV7-2 with TRBJ1-5; tentative D call: TRBD1 (5 bases). CDR1 and CDR2 from the germline V gene are SGHTA and FQGNSA. The CDR3 has 14 amino acids. V lost 8 bases and J lost 1, with 12 bases in between. The DNA of the CDR3 is TGTGCCAGCCAGGGACCCGGAAGCAATCAGCCCCAGCATTTT. Its translation: CASQGPGSNQPQHF. Filled out from reference TRBV7-2 and TRBJ1-5, the complete variable domain reads GAGVSQSPSNKVTEKGKDVELRCDPISGHTALYWYRQSLGQGLEFLIYFQGNSAPDKSGLPSDRFSAERTGGSVSTLTIQRTQQEDSAVYLCASQGPGSNQPQHFGDGTRLSIL.

This clonotype was detected many times. The chain uses TRBV6-2 or TRBV6-3 and TRBJ2-1, with D unclear. The CDR3 spans 15 residues. V gave up 5 bases and J gave up 8 bases, with 19 bases separating them. Germline CDR1 reads MNHEY; CDR2 reads SVGEGT. The CDR3 region has the DNA TGTGCCAGCAGTGAAGAGGTAGAAAGCTGGGATGAGCAGTTCTTC. Protein sequence: CASSEEVESWDEQFF.

In its sample, this clonotype was seen many times. This chain links TRBV12-3 or TRBV12-4 with TRBJ2-7, with D possibly TRBD1 on 5 matching bases. There are 15 residues in the CDR3. V was trimmed by 2 bases and J by 4 bases, leaving 15 bases between them. This CDR3 is CASSLRQTPTYEQYF. In DNA form, the CDR3 reads TGTGCCAGCAGTTTACGACAGACCCCAACGTACGAGCAGTACTTC.

This clonotype has ten or more counts. Here the CDR3 DNA reads TGTGCCAGCAGTCGCCTTATTAGCTCCTACGAGCAGTACTTC. Translating gives CASSRLISSYEQYF. J is TRBJ2-7 and V is TRBV6-1; D not certain. The CDR3 runs 14 residues. V was shortened by 5 bases and J by 0 bases, with 11 bases between the two germline ends. Germline CDR1 reads MNHNS; CDR2 reads SASEGT.

The rearrangement links TRBV5-1 to TRBJ2-3; the D gene is possibly TRBD1 (6 bases). Trimming removed 4 bases from V and 4 bases from J, with 19 bases in between. The germline CDR1 and CDR2 sequences are SGHRS and YFSETQ. The CDR3 covers 16 residues. This chain's CDR3 is CASSLTGFSGADTQYF. CDR3 nucleotide sequence: TGCGCCAGCAGCCTTACCGGGTTTTCAGGGGCAGATACGCAGTATTTT.

The genes are TRBV20-1 and TRBJ2-5; D not certain. V dropped 4 bases and J dropped 5 bases, with 11 bases sitting between them. CDR1 is DFQATT, CDR2 SNEGSKA, per germline (reference sequence). There are 12 residues in the CDR3. CDR3 coding DNA: TGCAGTGCTACTGGACCCCTCGAGACCCAGTACTTC. Residues: CSATGPLETQYF.

The rearrangement joins TRBV5-6 to TRBJ1-6; D unclear. CDR1 is SGHDT and CDR2 is YYEEEE in the germline V gene. V was clipped by 0 bases and J by 10 bases, with 17 bases between them. CDR3 length equals 16 residues. The CDR3 protein is CASSLARPGGQSPLHF. DNA for the CDR3: TGTGCCAGCAGCTTGGCCCGACCCGGCGGTCAGTCACCCCTCCACTTT.

The chain recombines TRBV19 with TRBJ2-4; 8 bases map to TRBD2. The V gene's germline CDR1 is LNHDA and CDR2 SQIVND (reference sequence). The CDR3 loop spans 13 amino acids. The V segment lost 9 bases and the J segment 12 bases; nucleotides outside the gene matches: 13. The CDR3 DNA sequence: TGTGCCAGCGCCGGGACGCCGGGAGGGGGTCAGTACTTC. This sequence encodes CASAGTPGGGQYF.

This clonotype appeared many times. CDR3 sequence (DNA): TGTGCCAGCAGCTCGACCTGGACAGTTACCGGGGAGCTGTTTTTT. Translation: CASSSTWTVTGELFF. The chain joins TRBV7-3 to TRBJ2-2; D may be TRBD1 (6 bases). V was clipped by 4 bases and J by 5 bases, with 14 bases between them. This CDR3 has 15 amino acids. Germline V lookup: CDR1 SGHTA, CDR2 FQGTGA.

The CDR3 is CASSLRLAGGGVQETQYF. CDR3 bases: TGCGCCAGCAGCCTCAGACTAGCGGGAGGGGGGGTCCAAGAGACCCAGTACTTC. The gene calls are TRBV5-1 and TRBJ2-5; 14 bases align to TRBD2. Losses at the gene ends were 4 bases for V and 1 base for J; bases not matched to a gene: 9. The CDR3 has 18 amino acids. The V gene's germline CDR1 is SGHRS and CDR2 YFSETQ.

In regard to this clonotype: This may arise from a read error, as a much more abundant clone is one base away. This chain uses TRBV6-1 with TRBJ2-5, with no clear D. The V end lost 3 bases, the J end lost 1 base, and 12 bases lay between the germline ends. CDR1 MNHNS and CDR2 SASEGT come from the germline V gene. This CDR3 region has 15 residues. The CDR3 sequence: CASSDGIEPQETQYF. The CDR3 DNA sequence: TGTGCCAGCAGTGATGGTATAGAGCCCCAAGAGACCCAGTACTTC.

There are many counts of this clonotype. The rearrangement joins TRBV28 to TRBJ1-4; the D gene is possibly TRBD1 (6 bases). The CDR3 spans 15 residues. CDR1 MDHEN and CDR2 SYDVKM come from the germline V gene. With 6 bases removed from V and 6 bases from J, the gap between germline ends came to 17 bases. The chain's CDR3 is CASRGSAQGYEKLFF. The CDR3 DNA reads TGTGCCAGCAGGGGGTCGGCCCAGGGGTATGAAAAACTGTTTTTT.